This is a list of T cell receptor beta chains from one sample in a study of T cell repertoires in cytomegalovirus infection. TCRdb reprocessed the reads with MiXCR, giving one entry per CDR3 protein. The sample has about 260,000 distinct CDR3 sequences, approximately 14% seen once. The sample was PBMCs. Every receptor here comes from a human donor in good health (CMV status not recorded). Some clones in this sample may be carry-over from other donors' samples. Both conserved end residues are part of each CDR3. The D gene is left open where the match is weak. A row's size may be missing; if present it is once, few, many or a size class.

J,D,V,size,DNA,CDR3
TRBJ1-5,-,TRBV7-2,many,TGTGCCAGCAGCCCCAGCGGGGGTGCAGGGCAGCCCCAGCATTTT,CASSPSGGAGQPQHF
TRBJ2-2,TRBD2,TRBV6-2/TRBV6-3,-,TGTGCCAGCAGATTACTCATGCGGGAGGGCCCAAACACCGGGGAGCTGTTTTTT,CASRLLMREGPNTGELFF
TRBJ2-5,-,TRBV11-2,many,TGTGCCAGCAGCCTACGGAAACTCGGGGAGACCCAGTACTTC,CASSLRKLGETQYF
TRBJ1-1,-,TRBV7-3,few,TGTGCCAGCAGCTTATCCCCGGGCACGAACACTGAAGCTTTCTTT,CASSLSPGTNTEAFF
TRBJ1-4,TRBD1,TRBV14,many,TGTGCCAGCAGCCAAGCCCCGGGACAGGGTAATGAAAAACTGTTTTTT,CASSQAPGQGNEKLFF
TRBJ1-5,TRBD1,TRBV7-8,many,TGTGCCAGCAGCTTGCGGGACAGGGGAAGCAATCAGCCCCAGCATTTT,CASSLRDRGSNQPQHF
TRBJ2-7,TRBD1,TRBV15,few,TGTGCCACCAGCGCTGGACAGGGATTATCCTACGAGCAGTACTTC,CATSAGQGLSYEQYF
TRBJ2-2,-,TRBV6-5,many,TGTGCCTACAATCCGTCCCTAGCCCGCTCGAACACCGGGGAGCTGTTTTTT,CAYNPSLARSNTGELFF
TRBJ2-7,-,TRBV6-2/TRBV6-3,few,TGTGCCAGCAGTTACCTCGGACAGTACGAGCAGTACTTC,CASSYLGQYEQYF
TRBJ1-4,TRBD1,TRBV20-1,-,TGCAGTGCGGGACGGGACAGGGAACCTAATGAAAAACTGTTTTTT,CSAGRDREPNEKLFF
TRBJ1-1,-,TRBV18,-,TGTGCCAGCTCTATACAGCTTCTGAACACTGAAGCTTTCTTT,CASSIQLLNTEAFF
TRBJ1-2,TRBD1,TRBV6-5,few,TGTGCCAGCAGCACCCGGGACAGGAAAAACTATGGCTACACCTTC,CASSTRDRKNYGYTF
TRBJ2-1,-,TRBV7-3,many,TGTGCCAGCAGCTCCTCCCGGTTGTTGTACAATGAGCAGTTCTTC,CASSSSRLLYNEQFF
TRBJ1-5,-,TRBV4-1,few,TGCGCCAGCAGCCAGAGAGACACGAATCAGCCCCAGCATTTT,CASSQRDTNQPQHF
TRBJ1-4,-,TRBV7-2,many,TGTGCCAGCAGCTCAGGGAGGGCTAATGAAAAACTGTTTTTT,CASSSGRANEKLFF
TRBJ2-7,-,TRBV7-2,many,TGTGCCAGCAGCCACGGACTCGCCTACTTCTACGAGCAGTACTTC,CASSHGLAYFYEQYF
TRBJ1-3,-,TRBV7-8,many,TGTGCCAGCAGCTTAGCCGGGGGGTATTCTGGAAACACCATATATTTT,CASSLAGGYSGNTIYF
TRBJ1-5,-,TRBV5-5,few,TGTGCCAGCAGCTTCGGGGGGTTGGGTCAGCCCCAGCATTTT,CASSFGGLGQPQHF
TRBJ2-3,TRBD2,TRBV7-2,many,TGTGCCAGCAGTCCGGGACTAGCGGGAGGCCAGAGAGATACGCAGTATTTT,CASSPGLAGGQRDTQYF
TRBJ2-7,-,TRBV7-3,-,TGTGCCAGCAACTTAGCCGGCGGGGACTCCTACGAGCAGTACTTC,CASNLAGGDSYEQYF
TRBJ2-1,-,TRBV10-3,many,TGTGCCATCAGTGCGGGACAAACCTACAATGAGCAGTTCTTC,CAISAGQTYNEQFF
TRBJ1-5,-,TRBV6-5,few,TGTGCCAGCAGGAGAGGGGGGATGACTAGCAATCAGCCCCAGCATTTT,CASRRGGMTSNQPQHF
TRBJ2-7,-,TRBV7-3,many,TGTGCCAGCAGCCAGCGGCAGTGGGGGAAATACGAGCAGTACTTC,CASSQRQWGKYEQYF
TRBJ1-1,-,TRBV5-4,many,TGTGCCAGCAGCCCCAGCGGGGACACTGAAGCTTTCTTT,CASSPSGDTEAFF
TRBJ2-1,TRBD2,TRBV6-5,-,TGTGCCAGCAGACCCGGGACTAGCAGCTACAATGAGCAGTTCTTC,CASRPGTSSYNEQFF
TRBJ1-5,TRBD1,TRBV6-2/TRBV6-3,few,TGTGCCAGCAGTCAATCGACAGGGAACTCTAATCAGCCCCAGCATTTT,CASSQSTGNSNQPQHF
TRBJ1-1,-,TRBV27,-,TGTGCCAGCAGTAGCTCACAGGGAGGAAACACTGAAGCTTTCTTT,CASSSSQGGNTEAFF
TRBJ2-7,-,TRBV6-2/TRBV6-3,many,TGTGCCAGCAGCCTACCCCTTCCCCCAGAGACCTACGAGCAGTACTTC,CASSLPLPPETYEQYF
TRBJ2-3,-,TRBV10-3,few,TGTGCCATCAGTGAATCCGGGTTAGAGAATGAGGATACGCAGTATTTT,CAISESGLENEDTQYF
TRBJ1-1,-,TRBV25-1,-,TGTGCCAGCAGGGGAACCGGGGCCGTCAGTGAAGCTTTCTTT,CASRGTGAVSEAFF
TRBJ1-1,-,TRBV19,-,TGTGCCAGTACCCATGGAGGGTTGAGTGAAGCTTTCTTT,CASTHGGLSEAFF
TRBJ1-1,TRBD1,TRBV19,few,TGTGCCAGTAGTAGACAGGGGCGGGCTGAAGCTTTCTTT,CASSRQGRAEAFF
TRBJ2-1,-,TRBV12-3/TRBV12-4,many,TGTGCCAGCAGTTTACTCGGCCCGGGACCGAACAATGAGCAGTTCTTC,CASSLLGPGPNNEQFF
TRBJ2-1,-,TRBV24-1,-,TGTGCCACCAGTGATCTGACCCAGGGGCCGGAGAGCTCCTACAATGAGCAGTTCTTC,CATSDLTQGPESSYNEQFF
TRBJ1-1,-,TRBV11-2,-,TGTGCCAGCAGCCTAGTGGGGCTGTCGACTGAAGCTTTCTTT,CASSLVGLSTEAFF
TRBJ1-5,TRBD1,TRBV29-1,few,TGCAGCGTTGAACGAGCGGACAGGGAAGGGCGGCCCCAGCATTTT,CSVERADREGRPQHF
TRBJ1-5,-,TRBV20-1,-,TGCAGTGCTGCAGACGGGTATAGCAATCAGCCCCAGCATTTT,CSAADGYSNQPQHF
TRBJ2-5,-,TRBV29-1,-,TGCAGCATCCGGGGAGGAGAGACCCAGTACTTC,CSIRGGETQYF
TRBJ2-2,-,TRBV10-3,many,TGTGCCATCAGTTCAGGGGCCGGGGAGCTGTTTTTT,CAISSGAGELFF
TRBJ2-5,-,TRBV12-3/TRBV12-4,-,TGTGCCAGCAGTTATTGGGCCCTGGCTCAAGAGACCCAGTACTTC,CASSYWALAQETQYF
TRBJ2-7,TRBD2,TRBV7-2,many,TGTGCCAGCAGCGTCTCCGGGACTAGCGGGAGTTACGAGCAGTACTTC,CASSVSGTSGSYEQYF
TRBJ2-1,-,TRBV4-2,many,TGTGCCAGCAGCCAAGTCGGAGCACGGTTCGATGAGCAGTTCTTC,CASSQVGARFDEQFF
TRBJ2-3,TRBD2,TRBV24-1,-,TGTGCCACCAGTGATTCACTAGCGGGATACACAGATACGCAGTATTTT,CATSDSLAGYTDTQYF
TRBJ2-7,TRBD1,TRBV5-5,few,TGTGCCAGCAGCCCAGACCCGGGACAGAGAACCTACGAGCAGTACTTC,CASSPDPGQRTYEQYF
TRBJ2-3,-,TRBV9,-,TGTGCCAGCAGCCCCGGCGCTGGAACGCAGTATTTT,CASSPGAGTQYF
TRBJ2-4,-,TRBV7-2,many,TGTGCCAGCAGCTCGCGGTCAGGGTTCCAAAACATTCAGTACTTC,CASSSRSGFQNIQYF
TRBJ2-7,-,TRBV27,-,TGTGCCAGCAGTCCCCCATCCCCTGGGAAGCAGTACTTC,CASSPPSPGKQYF
TRBJ2-2,-,TRBV7-9,-,TGTGCCAGCAGCCCCTTGGCGAACACCGGGGAGCTGTTTTTT,CASSPLANTGELFF
TRBJ2-2,-,TRBV12-3/TRBV12-4,-,TGTGCCAGCAGTCCCTTACCGGCGAGCGGGGAGCTGTTTTTT,CASSPLPASGELFF
TRBJ1-5,-,TRBV6-6,few,TGTGCCAGCAGTTACCTAGACGTCAGGGGCAATCAGCCCCAGCATTTT,CASSYLDVRGNQPQHF
TRBJ2-7,-,TRBV5-1,many,TGCGCCAGCAGCTTGGTTCAGAGCTCCTACGAGCAGTACTTC,CASSLVQSSYEQYF
TRBJ2-7,-,TRBV11-2,-,TGTGCCAGCAGCTTCGCGGGTGAGCAGTACTTC,CASSFAGEQYF